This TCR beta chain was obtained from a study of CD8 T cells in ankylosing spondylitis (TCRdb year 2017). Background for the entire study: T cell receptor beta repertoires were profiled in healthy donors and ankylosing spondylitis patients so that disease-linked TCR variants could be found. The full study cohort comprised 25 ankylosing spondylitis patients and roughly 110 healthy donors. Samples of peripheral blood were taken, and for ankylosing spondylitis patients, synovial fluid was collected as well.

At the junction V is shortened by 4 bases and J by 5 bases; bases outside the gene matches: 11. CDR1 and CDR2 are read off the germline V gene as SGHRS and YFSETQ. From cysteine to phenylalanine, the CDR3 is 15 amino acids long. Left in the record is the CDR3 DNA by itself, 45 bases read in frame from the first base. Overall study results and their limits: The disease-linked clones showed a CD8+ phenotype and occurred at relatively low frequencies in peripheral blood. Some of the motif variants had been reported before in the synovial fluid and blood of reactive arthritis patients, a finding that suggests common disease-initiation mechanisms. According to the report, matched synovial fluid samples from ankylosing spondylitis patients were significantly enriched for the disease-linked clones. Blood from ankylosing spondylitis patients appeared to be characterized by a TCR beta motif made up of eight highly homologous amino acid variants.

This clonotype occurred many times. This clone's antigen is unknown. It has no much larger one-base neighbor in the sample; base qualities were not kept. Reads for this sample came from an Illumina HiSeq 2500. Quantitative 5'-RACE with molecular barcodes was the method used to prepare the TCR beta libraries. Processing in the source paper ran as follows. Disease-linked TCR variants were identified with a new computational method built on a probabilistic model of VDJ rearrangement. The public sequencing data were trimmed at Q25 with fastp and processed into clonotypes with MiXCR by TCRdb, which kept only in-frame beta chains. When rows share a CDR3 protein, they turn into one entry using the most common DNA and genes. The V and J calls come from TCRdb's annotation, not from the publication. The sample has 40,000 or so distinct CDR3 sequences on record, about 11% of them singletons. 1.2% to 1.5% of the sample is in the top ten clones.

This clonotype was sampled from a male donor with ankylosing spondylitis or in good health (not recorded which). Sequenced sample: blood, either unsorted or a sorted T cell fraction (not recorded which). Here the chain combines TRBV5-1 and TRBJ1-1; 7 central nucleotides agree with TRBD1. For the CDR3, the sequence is CASSPTGDHRTEAFF. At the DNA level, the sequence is TGCGCCAGCAGCCCCACAGGGGACCATAGGACTGAAGCTTTCTTT. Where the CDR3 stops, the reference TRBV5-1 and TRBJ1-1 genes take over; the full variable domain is KAGVTQTPRYLIKTRGQQVTLSCSPISGHRSVSWYQQTPGQGLQFLFEYFSETQRNKGNFPGRFSGRQFSNSRSEMNVSTLELGDSALYLCASSPTGDHRTEAFFGQGTRLTVV.